The clone carrying this TCR beta chain was observed a handful of times. No antigen is known for it. This entry comes from a study of T-cell reconstitution after alpha-beta-depleted transplantation in children. Study outcomes and limitations: Several hundred expanded graft clones reportedly were the source of alpha-beta T cells about two months after transplant. T-cell counts and diversity were attributed mostly to newly produced T cells one year after transplant.

The authors prepared the TCRbeta library with unique molecular identifiers. TCRdb passed the PCR reads through MiXCR, listing each CDR3 protein once. The profile shows 250,000 to 300,000 distinct CDR3 sequences, about 7.3% of them singletons. Germline CDR1 reads SGHRS; CDR2 reads YFSETQ. Trimming removed 1 base at V and 0 bases at J, with 14 bases between. The CDR3 has 17 amino acids. The source of this sequence is a female patient between 2 and 15 years old who had a stem cell transplant for Fanconi anemia, so the T cells may come from the graft donor. Source: peripheral blood, taken 360 days after TCRalphabeta/CD19-depleted stem cell transplant. This chain uses TRBV5-1 with TRBJ2-1; maybe TRBD2 (5 bases). CDR3 DNA: TGCGCCAGCAGCTTGCTTTCCGGGGTCCCCTCCTACAATGAGCAGTTCTTC. It specifies CASSLLSGVPSYNEQFF.